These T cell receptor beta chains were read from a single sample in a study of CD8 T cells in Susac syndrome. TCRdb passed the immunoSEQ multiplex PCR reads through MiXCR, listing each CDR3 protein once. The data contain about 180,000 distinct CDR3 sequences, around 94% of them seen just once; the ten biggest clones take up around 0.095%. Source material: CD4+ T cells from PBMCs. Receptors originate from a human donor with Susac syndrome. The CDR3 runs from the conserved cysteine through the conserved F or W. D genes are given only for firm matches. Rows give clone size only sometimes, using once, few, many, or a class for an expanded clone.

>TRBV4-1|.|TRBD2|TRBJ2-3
CASSQDTAGGTDTQYF
TGCGCCAGCAGCCAAGATACAGCGGGAGGCACAGATACGCAGTATTTT
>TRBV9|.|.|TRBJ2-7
CASSVGPTQVYEQYF
TGTGCCAGCAGCGTAGGTCCGACACAAGTTTACGAGCAGTACTTC
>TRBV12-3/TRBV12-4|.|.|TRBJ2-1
CASSLRLRAGQFF
TGTGCCAGCAGTCTTCGCTTAAGGGCGGGGCAGTTCTTC
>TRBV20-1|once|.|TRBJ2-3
CSARVGTLGTDTQYF
TGCAGTGCTAGAGTGGGGACCCTTGGCACAGATACGCAGTATTTT
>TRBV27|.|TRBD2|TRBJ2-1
CASRGSGTQNEQFF
TGTGCCAGCAGAGGAAGCGGGACCCAAAATGAGCAGTTCTTC
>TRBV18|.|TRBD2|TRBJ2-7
CASSRGRWSISYEQYF
TGTGCCAGCTCACGCGGGAGGTGGAGCATCTCCTACGAGCAGTACTTC
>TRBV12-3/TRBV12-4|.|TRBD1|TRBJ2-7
CASSFGTVYEQYF
TGTGCCAGCAGTTTCGGGACAGTATACGAGCAGTACTTC
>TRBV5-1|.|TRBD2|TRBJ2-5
CASSSAAVAGAQETQYF
TGCGCCAGCAGCTCCGCCGCTGTAGCGGGGGCCCAAGAGACCCAGTACTTC
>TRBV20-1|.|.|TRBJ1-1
CSARVKGRTNTEAFF
TGCAGTGCTAGAGTTAAGGGCCGGACCAACACTGAAGCTTTCTTT
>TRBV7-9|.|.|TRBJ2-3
CASSRGTFTDTQYF
TGTGCCAGCAGCCGGGGGACTTTCACAGATACGCAGTATTTT
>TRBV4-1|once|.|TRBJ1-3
CASSHFKGALSGNTIYF
TGCGCCAGCAGCCACTTTAAAGGGGCCCTCTCTGGAAACACCATATATTTT
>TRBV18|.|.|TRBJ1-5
CASSPTYSQPQHF
TGTGCCAGCTCACCAACCTACAGCCAGCCCCAGCATTTT
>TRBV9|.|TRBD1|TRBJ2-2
CASSPWTGGPGELFF
TGTGCCAGCAGCCCGTGGACAGGGGGCCCCGGGGAGCTGTTTTTT
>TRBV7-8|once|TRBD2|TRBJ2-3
CASSFQRGLSTDTQYF
TGTGCCAGCAGCTTTCAGCGGGGCCTAAGCACAGATACGCAGTATTTT
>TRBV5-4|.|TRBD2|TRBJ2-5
CASSGTSGGAVETQYF
TGTGCCAGCAGCGGGACTAGCGGGGGGGCCGTAGAGACCCAGTACTTC
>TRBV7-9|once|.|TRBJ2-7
CASSSGQRTPFEQYF
TGTGCCAGCAGCTCCGGACAGAGAACTCCCTTCGAGCAGTACTTC
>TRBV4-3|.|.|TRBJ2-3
CASSQADPSTDTQYF
TGCGCCAGCAGCCAAGCCGATCCAAGCACAGATACGCAGTATTTT
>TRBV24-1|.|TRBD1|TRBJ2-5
CATSDPTGGGSETQYF
TGTGCCACCAGTGATCCTACAGGGGGCGGTTCGGAGACCCAGTACTTC
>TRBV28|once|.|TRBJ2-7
CASIGQQAYEQYF
TGTGCCAGCATTGGACAGCAAGCCTACGAGCAGTACTTC
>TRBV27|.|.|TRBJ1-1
CASYRRAGEAFF
TGTGCCTCATATAGGCGGGCAGGGGAAGCTTTCTTT
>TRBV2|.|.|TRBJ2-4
CASTRVQNIQYF
TGTGCCAGCACGAGGGTCCAAAACATTCAGTACTTC
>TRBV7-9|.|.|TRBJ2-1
CASSSKFLGTIQNEQFF
TGTGCCAGCAGCAGCAAGTTCTTGGGAACCATCCAAAATGAGCAGTTCTTC
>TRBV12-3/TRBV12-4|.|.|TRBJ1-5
CASSFVNPGQPQHF
TGTGCCAGCAGTTTTGTGAACCCGGGTCAGCCCCAGCATTTT
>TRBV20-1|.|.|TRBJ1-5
CSAKGQGSLGPQHF
TGCAGTGCTAAGGGCCAGGGGTCTCTGGGACCCCAGCATTTT
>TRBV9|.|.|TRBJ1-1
CASSPVYSGNTEAFF
TGTGCCAGCAGCCCCGTTTATTCTGGGAACACTGAAGCTTTCTTT
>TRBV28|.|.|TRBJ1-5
CASSSPGALSNQPQHF
TGTGCCAGCAGTTCCCCCGGGGCACTCAGCAATCAGCCCCAGCATTTT
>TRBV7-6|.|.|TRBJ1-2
CASSLQGDLYGYTF
TGTGCCAGCAGCTTACAGGGCGACCTCTATGGCTACACCTTC
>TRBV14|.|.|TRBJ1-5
CASSQSRDGNNQPQHF
TGTGCCAGCAGCCAATCGAGGGACGGCAACAATCAGCCCCAGCATTTT
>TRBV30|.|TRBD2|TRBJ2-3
CAWSNSGSKSTQYF
TGTGCCTGGAGTAATAGCGGGAGTAAGTCTACGCAGTATTTT
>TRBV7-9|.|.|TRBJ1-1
CASSLESLLNTEAFF
TGTGCCAGCAGCTTAGAGTCGTTATTGAACACTGAAGCTTTCTTT
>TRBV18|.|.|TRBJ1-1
CASSPRREAFF
TGTGCCAGCTCACCAAGACGAGAAGCTTTCTTT
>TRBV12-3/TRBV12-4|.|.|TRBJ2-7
CASSNRDEQYF
TGTGCCAGCAGTAACAGGGACGAGCAGTACTTC
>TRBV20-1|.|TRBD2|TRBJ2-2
CSAYPVAGGPNGELFF
TGCAGTGCTTACCCCGTAGCGGGAGGGCCGAACGGGGAGCTGTTTTTT
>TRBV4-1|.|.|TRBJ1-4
CASSQEGGAGEKLFF
TGCGCCAGCAGCCAAGAAGGGGGGGCTGGTGAAAAACTGTTTTTT
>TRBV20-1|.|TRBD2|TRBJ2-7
CSASSLAGLSYEQYF
TGCAGTGCTAGTTCACTAGCGGGGCTCTCCTACGAGCAGTACTTC
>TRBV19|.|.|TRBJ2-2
CASSIVFRESAGELFF
TGTGCCAGTAGTATCGTCTTCCGGGAATCGGCCGGGGAGCTGTTTTTT
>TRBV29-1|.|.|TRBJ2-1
CSVVRRSGISYNEQFF
TGCAGCGTTGTCCGTCGGTCTGGGATTTCGTACAATGAGCAGTTCTTC
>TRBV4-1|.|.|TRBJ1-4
CASSQGILSNEKLFF
TGCGCCAGCAGCCAAGGGATCTTATCTAATGAAAAACTGTTTTTT
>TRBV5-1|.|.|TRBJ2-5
CASRQQETQYF
TGCGCCAGCAGGCAGCAAGAGACCCAGTACTTC
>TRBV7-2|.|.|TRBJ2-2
CASSHPLSSSWNTGELFF
TGTGCCAGCAGCCACCCCTTGAGTAGTTCGTGGAACACCGGGGAGCTGTTTTTT
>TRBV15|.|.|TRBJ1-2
CATSRDLAGNPTVDTF
TGTGCCACCAGCAGAGATCTAGCAGGGAATCCGACGGTAGACACCTTC
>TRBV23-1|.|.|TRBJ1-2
CASRIRNYGYTF
TGCGCCAGCAGGATAAGGAACTATGGCTACACCTTC
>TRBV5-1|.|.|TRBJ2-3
CASRQDSTSTDTQYF
TGCGCCAGCAGACAGGACAGCACCAGCACAGATACGCAGTATTTT
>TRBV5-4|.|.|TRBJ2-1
CASSLARSSDYNEQFF
TGTGCCAGCAGCTTGGCCCGGTCGTCGGACTACAATGAGCAGTTCTTC
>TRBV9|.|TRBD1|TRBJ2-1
CASSASWGQGGTDEQFF
TGTGCCAGCAGCGCCTCGTGGGGACAGGGGGGAACGGATGAGCAGTTCTTC
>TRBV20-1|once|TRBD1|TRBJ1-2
CSARVAETGFYGYTF
TGCAGTGCTAGAGTCGCGGAGACAGGGTTCTATGGCTACACCTTC
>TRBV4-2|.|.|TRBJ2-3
CASSQMSSRRLTTDTQYF
TGTGCCAGCAGCCAAATGAGCAGTAGACGCTTAACTACAGATACGCAGTATTTT
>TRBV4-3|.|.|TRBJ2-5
CASSQEVSETQYF
TGCGCCAGCAGCCAAGAGGTTAGCGAGACCCAGTACTTC
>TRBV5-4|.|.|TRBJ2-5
CASSPKYPVGGRETQYF
TGTGCCAGCAGCCCTAAATATCCGGTGGGGGGACGAGAGACCCAGTACTTC
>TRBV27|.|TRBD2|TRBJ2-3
CASSSLKLLAGVPDTQYF
TGTGCCAGCAGTTCCCTAAAGCTACTAGCGGGAGTTCCTGATACGCAGTATTTT
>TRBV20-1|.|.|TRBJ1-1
CSARGGQGAVSAFF
TGCAGTGCTAGAGGAGGCCAGGGAGCAGTTTCGGCTTTCTTT
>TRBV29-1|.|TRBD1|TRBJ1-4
CSVAGTGGEKLFF
TGCAGCGTTGCCGGGACAGGAGGTGAAAAACTGTTTTTT
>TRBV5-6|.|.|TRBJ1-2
CASSFGGLDGYTF
TGTGCCAGCAGCTTCGGAGGGCTAGATGGCTACACCTTC
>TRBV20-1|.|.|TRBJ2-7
CSAQGYSSYEQYF
TGCAGTGCACAAGGCTATTCATCCTACGAGCAGTACTTC
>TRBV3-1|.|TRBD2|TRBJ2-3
CASSQDRLAGRVGTDTQYF
TGTGCCAGCAGCCAAGATCGCCTAGCGGGAAGGGTCGGGACAGATACGCAGTATTTT